Each of the 28 T cell receptor beta chains below was sequenced from the same sample in a study of blood T cell repertoires in COVID-19. Produced via immunoSEQ multiplex PCR; TCRdb's table is partial and in-frame only. The sample has some 250,000 clones, about 80% seen once. Sequences were obtained from peripheral blood. The receptors were gathered from a woman of 80 years or more with acute or convalescent COVID-19.

The chain links TRBV10-2 to TRBJ1-6; D is unresolved. With 0 bases removed from V and 15 bases from J, the gap between germline ends came to 12 bases. The CDR3 runs to 13 residues. The germline V gene encodes CDR1 WSHSY and CDR2 SAAADI. The CDR3 here is CASSESGLRILHF. CDR3 in DNA: TGCGCCAGCAGTGAGTCGGGCCTTAGAATCCTCCACTTT.

About this clone: This sample includes further DNA sequences coding for the same CDR3. The V call is TRBV7-2, the J call TRBJ2-1; TRBD2 matches 8 bases. The germline V gene has CDR1 SGHTA and CDR2 FQGNSA. The CDR3 totals 15 residues. V dropped 1 base and J dropped 7; count of bases not matched to a gene: 6. CDR3 in DNA: TGTGCCAGCAGCTTAGTGGCGGGGGGCGGGAATGAGCAGTTCTTC. Amino acid sequence: CASSLVAGGGNEQFF.

The chain uses TRBV5-1 and TRBJ2-1, with TRBD2 matching 10 bases. Germline CDR1 and CDR2: SGHRS and YFSETQ. J gave up 8 bases and V 4 bases, and 9 bases lay outside the gene matches. The CDR3 loop spans 15 amino acids. CDR3 region: CASSDKAGGPDEQFF. CDR3 sequence (DNA): TGCGCCAGCAGCGATAAAGCGGGGGGGCCGGATGAGCAGTTCTTC.

This clone came up once. The chain couples TRBV6-2 or TRBV6-3 to TRBJ1-3; weak D call: TRBD1 (6 bases). The ends were cut back, 5 bases at V and 5 bases at J, with 19 bases in the middle. CDR3 length equals 16 residues. CDR1 and CDR2 from the germline V gene are MNHEY and SVGEGT. CDR3 DNA sequence: TGTGCCAGCAGTGACTACAGGGAATGGTCCAGAAACACCATATATTTT. Translation: CASSDYREWSRNTIYF.

The V gene is TRBV5-1, the J gene TRBJ1-1, with no clear D. Germline CDR1 and CDR2: SGHRS and YFSETQ. The CDR3 consists of 14 residues. V was cut by 1 base and J by 3 bases, with 10 bases left in between. The CDR3 loop reads CASSLMGGYTEAFF. Here the CDR3 DNA reads TGCGCCAGCAGCTTGATGGGAGGCTACACTGAAGCTTTCTTT.

This clone was seen more than once but under ten times. CDR3 DNA sequence: TGTGCCAGCAGCCCCGGGACTCCAGGAGGGGGCTACACCTTC. Translated, it gives CASSPGTPGGGYTF. The chain combines TRBV7-3 with TRBJ1-2; D possibly corresponds to TRBD1 (5 bases). V lost 5 bases to trimming and J lost 8 bases, with 18 bases between them. Looked up from germline, CDR1 is SGHTA and CDR2 is FQGTGA. The CDR3 consists of 14 residues.

The chain combines TRBV29-1 with TRBJ1-1; 7 bases fit TRBD1. Trimming at V came to 7 bases and at J to 8 bases, leaving 10 bases not matched to a gene. CDR1 and CDR2 (germline): SQVTM, ANQGSEA. CDR3 size: 12 residues. CDR3 in DNA: TGCAGCGGCCGACAGGGTTTTGTCGAAGCTTTCTTT. This encodes CSGRQGFVEAFF.

The chain recombines TRBV3-1 (or the pseudogene TRBV3-2) with TRBJ1-1; 10 nucleotides align to TRBD1. The germline CDR1 and CDR2 sequences are LGHDT and YNNKEL (reference sequence). This CDR3 is built from 20 residues. Germline trimming cut 4 bases from V and 1 base from J; bases unmatched to any gene: 18. The CDR3 DNA reads TGTGCCAGCAGCCTGACTCAAGTCCTGACAGGGGGCCGGCCGAACACTGAAGCTTTCTTT. This translates into CASSLTQVLTGGRPNTEAFF.

The chain couples TRBV10-3 to TRBJ2-2; weak D call: TRBD1 (6 bases). From germline, CDR1 is ENHRY and CDR2 SYGVKD. V was cut by 10 bases and J by 3 bases, with 12 bases left in between. CDR3 length: 13 amino acids. The CDR3 here is CATKDRDTGELFF. The DNA for the CDR3 is TGTGCCACCAAGGACAGAGACACCGGGGAGCTGTTTTTT.

The chain couples TRBV6-4 to TRBJ2-3; 8 positions agree with TRBD2. With V trimmed by 2 bases and J by 3 bases, 4 bases remained unmatched. The germline gives CDR1 MRHNA, CDR2 SNTAGT. The CDR3 runs to 15 residues. This CDR3 reads CASSDRGGSTDTQYF. As DNA, the CDR3 is TGTGCCAGCAGTGACCGGGGGGGGAGTACAGATACGCAGTATTTT.

Concerning this clone: This CDR3 is also generated by other DNA sequences in the sample. V is TRBV5-1 and J is TRBJ1-5; no clear D gene. This CDR3 contains 15 residues. Per germline, CDR1 SGHRS and CDR2 YFSETQ. V lost 0 bases and J 2 bases, leaving 9 bases between the germline ends. The CDR3 nucleotides are TGCGCCAGCAGCTTGGGAGGTACGGGCAATCAGCCCCAGCATTTT. Its translation: CASSLGGTGNQPQHF. Filled out from reference TRBV5-1 and TRBJ1-5, the complete variable domain reads KAGVTQTPRYLIKTRGQQVTLSCSPISGHRSVSWYQQTPGQGLQFLFEYFSETQRNKGNFPGRFSGRQFSNSRSEMNVSTLELGDSALYLCASSLGGTGNQPQHFGDGTRLSIL.

CDR3 bases: TGTGCCTGGGGACAAGGAGGGACAGGGAATCAGCCCCAGCATTTT. Translation: CAWGQGGTGNQPQHF. V and J are TRBV30 and TRBJ1-5, with 9 bases lining up with TRBD1. V shed 5 bases, J shed 4 bases, and the junction held 9 bases outside the gene matches. The germline V gene encodes CDR1 GTSNPN and CDR2 SVGIG (reference sequence). This CDR3 has 15 residues.

For this clone: At the DNA level, this CDR3 is encoded by other sequences in the same sample as well. In DNA form, the CDR3 reads TGCGCCAGCAGCTTGGGGTTAGCGGGAGCCGATACGCAGTATTTT. It yields the protein CASSLGLAGADTQYF. The chain carries TRBV5-1 and TRBJ2-3; TRBD2 agrees at 9 bases. This CDR3 spans 15 amino acids. V shed 0 bases, J shed 6 bases, and the junction held 5 bases outside the gene matches. Per the germline V gene, CDR1 is SGHRS and CDR2 is YFSETQ.

The chain joins TRBV2 to TRBJ1-5; D remains unclear. From germline, CDR1 is SNHLY and CDR2 FYNNEI. The CDR3 sequence is 16 residues long. Trimming took 5 bases from V and 7 from J, leaving 21 bases between them. CDR3: CASSSGEAGTKQPQHF. DNA for the CDR3: TGTGCCAGCAGTTCCGGGGAGGCAGGTACCAAACAGCCCCAGCATTTT. The full variable domain, in which reference TRBV2 and TRBJ1-5 provide the parts outside the CDR3, is EPEVTQTPSHQVTQMGQEVILRCVPISNHLYFYWYRQILGQKVEFLVSFYNNEISEKSEIFDDQFSVERPDGSNFTLKIRSTKLEDSAMYFCASSSGEAGTKQPQHFGDGTRLSIL.

This sequence joins TRBV2 and TRBJ2-7; tentative D call: TRBD2 (5 bases). V gave up 4 bases and J gave up 7 bases, with 14 bases separating them. The CDR3 runs 13 residues. The germline CDR1 and CDR2 sequences are SNHLY and FYNNEI. In DNA form, the CDR3 reads TGTGCCAGCAGTGTCGAGAGGACTGGGGAGCAGTACTTC. This gives the protein CASSVERTGEQYF.

The chain joins TRBV2 to TRBJ2-3, with D unresolved. Germline V lookup: CDR1 SNHLY, CDR2 FYNNEI. The V and J ends lost 4 bases and 3 bases respectively, with 11 bases between them. The CDR3 spans 14 residues. The DNA of the CDR3 is TGTGCCAGCAGTGTGGCCAGTTATACAGATACGCAGTATTTT. Translating gives CASSVASYTDTQYF.

This clone was detected only a few times. The chain is built from TRBV14 and TRBJ1-1, with D unclear. The CDR3 contains 16 residues. From germline, CDR1 is SGHDN and CDR2 FVKESK. Trimming removed 2 bases at V and 7 bases at J, with 20 bases between. In DNA form, the CDR3 reads TGTGCCAGCAGCCAACTTACCGGGATCGTCCGCAGTGAAGCTTTCTTT. It specifies CASSQLTGIVRSEAFF.

This clone was seen a few times. The chain couples TRBV6-2 or TRBV6-3 to TRBJ1-6, with 7 bases that match TRBD1. The CDR3 runs 16 residues. V was pared by 0 bases and J by 6 bases, with 5 bases of the junction left unmatched. Germline CDR1 MNHEY, CDR2 SVGEGT. The CDR3 is CASSYSQGVSNSPLHF. CDR3 in DNA: TGTGCCAGCAGTTACTCTCAGGGGGTTAGTAATTCACCCCTCCACTTT.

The rearrangement joins TRBV2 to TRBJ1-1; no clear D. CDR1 is SNHLY and CDR2 is FYNNEI in the germline V gene. This CDR3 contains 14 residues. The V gene lost 6 bases and the J gene lost 0 bases, with 11 bases spanning the gap. The CDR3 protein is CASSQEGMNTEAFF. The CDR3 coding sequence is TGTGCCAGCAGCCAGGAGGGTATGAACACTGAAGCTTTCTTT.

The V and J genes are TRBV5-4 and TRBJ2-7, with 7 bases fitting TRBD2. The CDR3 is 14 amino acids. Germline V gene lookup returns CDR1 SGHNT and CDR2 YYREEE (reference sequence). Trimming took 1 base from V and 6 from J; bases not matched to a gene: 7. The CDR3 region is CASSLSGDLGEQYF. The CDR3 DNA is TGTGCCAGCAGCTTGAGCGGGGACCTCGGCGAGCAGTACTTC.

The chain employs TRBV5-4 and TRBJ1-3, with D uncertain. The CDR3 is made up of 16 amino acids. The ends were cut back, 0 bases at V and 2 bases at J, with 12 bases in the middle. CDR1 SGHNT and CDR2 YYREEE come from the germline V gene (reference sequence). CDR3 sequence reads: CASSLVGPSTGNTIYF. Written as DNA, the CDR3 is TGTGCCAGCAGCTTGGTGGGCCCGTCTACTGGAAACACCATATATTTT.

The chain has TRBV7-8 and TRBJ1-5, with D tentatively TRBD1 (6 bases). There are 16 residues in the CDR3. Germline CDR1 SGHVS, CDR2 FQNEAQ. Trimming took off 5 bases at V and 7 bases at J, with 21 bases between the two ends. The DNA for the CDR3 is TGTGCCAGCAGCCTGGAACAGGGAACAGGTTACCAGCCCCAGCATTTT. Its translation is CASSLEQGTGYQPQHF. Supplemented by reference TRBV7-8 and TRBJ1-5, the full variable domain reads GAGVSQSPRYKVAKRGQDVALRCDPISGHVSLFWYQQALGQGPEFLTYFQNEAQLDKSGLPSDRFFAERPEGSVSTLKIQRTQQEDSAVYLCASSLEQGTGYQPQHFGDGTRLSIL.

The chain is built from TRBV10-2 and TRBJ2-7; TRBD2 aligns across 10 bases. This CDR3 region has 15 residues. CDR1 and CDR2 from the germline V gene are WSHSY and SAAADI. The V gene end was trimmed by 2 bases and the J gene end by 4 bases; junction bases not matched to a gene: 5. The CDR3 DNA sequence: TGCGCCAGCAGTGAGGCTAGCGGGAGCAGGTACGAGCAGTACTTC. It is translated as CASSEASGSRYEQYF.

This clone was observed a handful of times. The chain employs TRBV11-2 and TRBJ2-5; TRBD2 might be the D (7 bases). The CDR3 totals 15 residues. Germline values: CDR1 SGHAT, CDR2 FQNNGV. V dropped 5 bases and J dropped 5 bases, with 18 bases sitting between them. The CDR3 nucleotides are TGTGCCAGCAGCCCAAACAGGGTGGGGGGGGAGACCCAGTACTTC. This sequence encodes CASSPNRVGGETQYF.

This chain joins TRBV6-4 and TRBJ2-2; 14 positions agree with TRBD2. This CDR3 contains 19 residues. In germline, CDR1 is MRHNA, CDR2 SNTAGT. Trimming at V came to 2 bases and at J to 4 bases, leaving 9 bases not matched to a gene. CDR3 protein: CASSDQGLAGVGRTGELFF. CDR3 nucleotide sequence: TGTGCCAGCAGTGACCAGGGACTAGCGGGAGTGGGTCGCACCGGGGAGCTGTTTTTT.

This clone was counted a few times. The V gene is TRBV5-1, the J gene TRBJ1-2; 8 positions match TRBD1. V was clipped by 3 bases and J by 3 bases; unmatched bases: 4. The CDR3 runs to 14 residues. Per the germline V gene, CDR1 is SGHRS and CDR2 is YFSETQ. CDR3 nucleotide sequence: TGCGCCAGCAGCTCGTCACAGGGGGACTATGGCTACACCTTC. Amino acids: CASSSSQGDYGYTF.

CDR3 coding DNA: TGTGCCATTCCGTCCCCTCAAGAGACCCAGTACTTC. Its protein product is CAIPSPQETQYF. This chain links TRBV11-3 with TRBJ2-5, with D unclear. With 10 bases removed from V and 2 bases from J, the gap between germline ends came to 11 bases. The germline V gene has CDR1 SGHNT and CDR2 YENEEA. The CDR3 covers 12 residues.

In its sample, this clone was seen once. The chain joins TRBV11-2 to TRBJ2-4, with 7 bases matching TRBD1. V trimming: 4 bases; J trimming: 6 bases; junction bases outside the gene matches: 9. The CDR3 length is 15 residues. Germline CDR1 SGHAT, CDR2 FQNNGV. CDR3: CASSSIRGYGNIQYF. CDR3 coding DNA: TGTGCCAGCAGCTCTATCAGGGGGTACGGAAACATTCAGTACTTC.